The 27 T cell receptor beta chains below all came from one sample that was sequenced in a study of technical replicates of blood from a few donors. Generated by immunoSEQ multiplex PCR, the TCRdb table keeps only in-frame clones and is missing some. Here the sample spans about 60,000 clones, roughly 86% being singletons. Sequences were obtained from PBMCs. These receptor sequences come from a human donor in good health. Some clones in this sample may be carry-over from other donors' samples.

The V gene is TRBV4-2, the J gene TRBJ2-2, with TRBD2 identical over 14 bases. Germline-derived CDR1 and CDR2 are LGHNA and YNFKEQ. V gave up 2 bases and J gave up 0 bases; unmatched junction bases: 8. This CDR3 is 20 amino acids long. The CDR3 here is CASSQRLAGGRGSNTGELFF. The CDR3 DNA reads as TGTGCCAGCAGCCAACGACTAGCGGGGGGGCGGGGCTCGAACACCGGGGAGCTGTTTTTT.

This chain connects TRBV7-2 to TRBJ2-1; 11 bases agree with TRBD2. The length of the CDR3 is 16 residues. V lost 2 bases and J lost 4; bases outside the gene matches: 4. The germline gives CDR1 SGHTA, CDR2 FQGNSA. CDR3 loop: CASSLTSGRPYNEQFF. As DNA, the CDR3 is TGTGCCAGCAGCTTAACTAGCGGGAGACCATACAATGAGCAGTTCTTC.

The chain employs TRBV6-5 and TRBJ2-7; 9 positions agree with TRBD1. CDR1 MNHEY and CDR2 SVGAGI come from the germline V gene. The CDR3 contains 14 residues. Unmatched junction bases numbered 0, after V lost 0 bases and J lost 3 bases. For the CDR3, the DNA is TGTGCCAGCAGTTACTCGGGACAGGGCTACGAGCAGTACTTC. Its translation is CASSYSGQGYEQYF.

The rearrangement joins TRBV6-5 to TRBJ2-2; D is possibly TRBD2 (6 bases). The CDR3 spans 14 residues. The V and J ends lost 4 bases and 1 base respectively, with 7 bases between them. Per the germline V gene, CDR1 is MNHEY and CDR2 is SVGAGI. This chain's CDR3 is CASSWRGNTGELFF. The CDR3 bases are TGTGCCAGCAGTTGGCGGGGGAACACCGGGGAGCTGTTTTTT.

V gene TRBV7-8 combines with J gene TRBJ2-5; 7 nucleotides match TRBD2. V lost 5 bases to trimming and J lost 5 bases; unmatched junction nucleotides: 11. The CDR3 is made up of 15 amino acids. Germline CDR1 reads SGHVS; CDR2 reads FQNEAQ. The CDR3 reads CASSRGEGGRETQYF. CDR3 DNA: TGTGCCAGCAGCCGGGGGGAGGGAGGGCGTGAGACCCAGTACTTC.

On this clone itself: One end of the junction varies from germline; a read error may be responsible. The gene calls are TRBV12-5 and TRBJ2-2; 13 positions match TRBD2. CDR1 and CDR2 from the germline V gene are LGHNT and FRNRAP. The CDR3 is made up of 17 amino acids. The CDR3 region is CASGILAGGPNTEELFF. The CDR3 nucleotides read TGTGCTAGTGGCATACTAGCGGGAGGGCCTAACACCGAGGAGCTGTTTTTT.

The CDR3 protein is CASSPGTTGNTEAFF. CDR3 in DNA: TGCGCCAGCAGCCCGGGGACAACGGGGAACACTGAAGCTTTCTTT. This sequence joins TRBV5-1 and TRBJ1-1, with a tentative D call TRBD1 (6 bases). This CDR3 has 15 residues. V lost 4 bases to trimming and J lost 1 base, with 14 bases between them. Germline values: CDR1 SGHRS, CDR2 YFSETQ.

The table lists this clone with a count of one. V gene TRBV29-1 combines with J gene TRBJ2-1; 10 bases agree with TRBD2. Germline V gives CDR1 SQVTM, CDR2 ANQGSEA. The CDR3 runs 14 residues. Trimming took 3 bases from V and 7 from J; bases not matched to a gene: 6. This CDR3 is CSVDASGRRNEQFF. In DNA, the CDR3 is TGCAGCGTTGATGCTAGCGGGAGACGTAATGAGCAGTTCTTC.

V is TRBV28 and J is TRBJ2-3; 7 positions agree with TRBD2. The CDR3 is 15 residues long. The V gene end was trimmed by 3 bases and the J gene end by 0 bases; junction bases not matched to a gene: 3. From germline, CDR1 is MDHEN and CDR2 SYDVKM. CDR3 sequence: CASSLLAVSTDTQYF. In nucleotides, the CDR3 is TGTGCCAGCAGTTTGCTAGCGGTGAGCACAGATACGCAGTATTTT. The whole variable domain, remainder taken from reference TRBV28 and TRBJ2-3, is DVKVTQSSRYLVKRTGEKVFLECVQDMDHENMFWYRQDPGLGLRLIYFSYDVKMKEKGDIPEGYSVSREKKERFSLILESASTNQTSMYLCASSLLAVSTDTQYFGPGTRLTVL.

The chain couples TRBV4-3 to TRBJ1-5, with D maybe TRBD1 (5 bases). This CDR3 region has 14 residues. V shed 1 base and J shed 1 base, with 5 bases lying between them. Looked up from germline, CDR1 is LGHNA and CDR2 is YSLEER. This CDR3 is CASSQGQSNQPQHF. CDR3 DNA: TGCGCCAGCAGCCAAGGACAGAGCAATCAGCCCCAGCATTTT.

The genes are TRBV6-5 and TRBJ1-2, with D possibly being TRBD1 (6 bases). The CDR3 sequence is 13 residues long. V lost 6 bases and J lost 4, with 12 bases in between. Per germline, CDR1 MNHEY and CDR2 SVGAGI. CDR3 DNA sequence: TGTGCCAGCAGCCGAAGAGGGGGCTATGGCTACACCTTC. Residues: CASSRRGGYGYTF.

The chain employs TRBV2 and TRBJ2-1; unclear D gene. The CDR3 contains 11 residues. V was clipped by 7 bases and J by 9 bases, with 10 bases between them. CDR1 is SNHLY, CDR2 FYNNEI, per germline. CDR3 residues: CASTRLVEQFF. The DNA for the CDR3 is TGTGCCAGCACTAGATTGGTTGAGCAGTTCTTC.

V and J are TRBV5-6 and TRBJ1-4; possibly TRBD1 for D (6 bases). This CDR3 comprises 17 residues. V was pared by 4 bases and J by 1 base, with 17 bases between. Germline V gene data show CDR1 as SGHDT and CDR2 as YYEEEE. CDR3 loop: CASSRGRGGETNEKLFF. The CDR3 bases are TGTGCCAGCAGCCGAGGTCGGGGGGGCGAAACTAATGAAAAACTGTTTTTT.

V usage is TRBV18 and J usage is TRBJ2-3; tentatively, D is TRBD1 (6 bases). CDR1 and CDR2 from the germline V gene are KGHSH and LQKENI. This CDR3 region has 13 residues. V was pared by 4 bases and J by 7 bases, with 12 bases between. Here the CDR3 DNA reads TGTGCCAGCTCACAAGGGACACCTAATACGCAGTATTTT. Translation gives CASSQGTPNTQYF.

V and J are TRBV27 and TRBJ2-5; 10 bases map to TRBD1. V was clipped by 3 bases and J by 5 bases; unmatched bases: 9. This CDR3 contains 16 residues. The germline CDR1 and CDR2 sequences are MNHEY and SMNVEV (reference sequence). This CDR3 is CASSFFPGTGVETQYF. The CDR3 coding sequence is TGTGCCAGCAGTTTCTTTCCCGGGACAGGGGTGGAGACCCAGTACTTC.

V gene TRBV19 combines with J gene TRBJ1-1, with D perhaps matching TRBD1 (6 bases). The CDR3 is 15 residues long. Germline V gene data show CDR1 as LNHDA and CDR2 as SQIVND (reference sequence). V lost 5 bases, J lost 0 bases, and 13 bases lay in between. CDR3 protein: CASSRGGNMNTEAFF. The CDR3 DNA reads TGTGCCAGTAGTCGAGGGGGAAACATGAACACTGAAGCTTTCTTT.

This clone occurred once. This rearrangement joins TRBV4-1 to TRBJ2-1, with 8 bases that match TRBD2. There are 16 residues in the CDR3. CDR1 is MGHRA, CDR2 YSYEKL, per germline. Trimming took 2 bases from V and 4 from J; bases not matched to a gene: 7. The CDR3 loop reads CASSQTLAGLYNEQFF. The CDR3 DNA reads TGCGCCAGCAGCCAAACTCTAGCGGGCCTTTACAATGAGCAGTTCTTC.

This CDR3 reads CASSLSPGNQPQHF. In DNA form, the CDR3 reads TGTGCCAGCAGCCTATCCCCGGGGAATCAGCCCCAGCATTTT. V usage is TRBV7-2 and J usage is TRBJ1-5; D ambiguous. Germline V gene sequence: CDR1 SGHTA, CDR2 FQGNSA. The CDR3 length is 14 residues. Trimming took off 5 bases at V and 4 bases at J, with 12 bases between the two ends.

The rearrangement joins TRBV7-6 to TRBJ2-3; 10 nucleotides agree with TRBD2. Germline V gene sequence: CDR1 SGHVS, CDR2 FNYEAQ. This CDR3 has 17 residues. V lost 3 bases, J lost 1 base, and 7 bases stayed unmatched. Written as DNA, the CDR3 is TGTGCCAGCAGCTTGGGGGGTGGGACTAGCGGCACAGATACGCAGTATTTT. Translating it yields CASSLGGGTSGTDTQYF.

The rearrangement links TRBV7-9 to TRBJ1-4; tentative D call: TRBD1 (5 bases). Deletions cut 0 bases from V and 8 bases from J, with 10 bases between. CDR1 SEHNR and CDR2 FQNEAQ come from the germline V gene (reference sequence). The CDR3 consists of 14 residues. CDR3 in amino acids: CASSLAGGWEKLFF. CDR3 nucleotide sequence: TGTGCCAGCAGCTTAGCCGGGGGTTGGGAAAAACTGTTTTTT.

The chain recombines TRBV19 with TRBJ1-1; D not certain. The CDR3 spans 13 residues. The germline V and J ends were trimmed by 2 bases and 5 bases, with 9 bases remaining between them. Germline V gives CDR1 LNHDA, CDR2 SQIVND (reference sequence). The chain's CDR3 is CASSIRGSTEAFF. Written as DNA, the CDR3 is TGTGCCAGTAGTATACGGGGTAGTACTGAAGCTTTCTTT.

The chain employs TRBV6-1 and TRBJ1-2, with D perhaps TRBD1 (5 bases). CDR1 is MNHNS, CDR2 SASEGT, per germline. This CDR3 spans 13 amino acids. V lost 5 bases and J lost 8, with 15 bases in between. The CDR3 nucleotides are TGTGCCAGCAGTTTGACAGAGGTGAGGGGCTACACCTTC. This codes for CASSLTEVRGYTF.

This clone was observed a few times. V and J are TRBV19 and TRBJ2-1; 9 positions match TRBD1. V lost 7 bases to trimming and J lost 7 bases; unmatched junction nucleotides: 5. The CDR3 covers 13 residues. Germline V CDR1 and CDR2: LNHDA, SQIVND (reference sequence). The CDR3 reads CASTGQGRNEQFF. The CDR3 DNA sequence: TGTGCCAGTACCGGACAGGGGAGGAATGAGCAGTTCTTC. The variable domain in full, with the rest retrieved from reference TRBV19 and TRBJ2-1, is DGGITQSPKYLFRKEGQNVTLSCEQNLNHDAMYWYRQDPGQGLRLIYYSQIVNDFQKGDIAEGYSVSREKKESFPLTVTSAQKNPTAFYLCASTGQGRNEQFFGPGTRLTVL.

The chain carries TRBV4-3 and TRBJ2-7; 8 bases align to TRBD1. The CDR3 is made up of 16 amino acids. CDR1 and CDR2 from the germline V gene are LGHNA and YSLEER. Trimming removed 0 bases from V and 4 bases from J; junction bases left unmatched: 8. The CDR3 loop is CASSQDTPGGVYEQYF. The DNA for the CDR3 is TGCGCCAGCAGCCAAGACACTCCAGGGGGCGTGTACGAGCAGTACTTC.

This chain uses TRBV30 with TRBJ2-1; D gene uncertain. Trimming took off 2 bases at V and 9 bases at J, with 5 bases between the two ends. The CDR3 is 10 residues long. Germline CDR1 and CDR2: GTSNPN and SVGIG (reference sequence). The CDR3: CAWSFREQFF. The CDR3, as DNA: TGTGCCTGGAGTTTTCGTGAGCAGTTCTTC. The variable domain in full, completed from reference TRBV30 and TRBJ2-1, reads SQTIHQWPATLVQPVGSPLSLECTVEGTSNPNLYWYRQAAGRGLQLLFYSVGIGQISSEVPQNLSASRPQDRQFILSSKKLLLSDSGFYLCAWSFREQFFGPGTRLTVL.

V gene TRBV11-2 combines with J gene TRBJ2-6; TRBD2 matches 7 bases. Germline CDR1 and CDR2: SGHAT and FQNNGV. The junction had 0 bases not matched to a gene; V was cut back by 8 bases and J by 2 bases. This CDR3 spans 13 amino acids. The CDR3 reads CASREAGANVLTF. The CDR3 DNA reads as TGTGCCAGCCGGGAGGCTGGGGCCAACGTCCTGACTTTC.

The CDR3 DNA follows: TGTGCCAGCAGTGTGCAGATGGATAATTCACCCCTCCACTTT. This gives the protein CASSVQMDNSPLHF. The genes are TRBV6-1 and TRBJ1-6; D is uncertain. V was cut by 4 bases and J by 5 bases, with 9 bases left in between. The CDR3 is 14 residues long. CDR1 and CDR2 from the germline V gene are MNHNS and SASEGT.